The 13 T cell receptor beta chains presented below share a single source sample, sequenced in a study of T-cell reconstitution after alpha-beta-depleted transplantation in children. During its preparation, the TCRbeta library received unique molecular identifiers. TCRdb itself ran the PCR reads through MiXCR, one entry per CDR3 protein. Among about 510,000 distinct CDR3 sequences listed, about an eighth were seen once. The source was PBMCs, mostly from graft donor cells, collected 180 days after TCRalphabeta/CD19-depleted stem cell transplant. The source of these receptors is a female patient aged 2-9 years who had a stem cell transplant for aplastic anemia, so the T cells may come from the graft donor.

The V and J genes are TRBV7-3 and TRBJ2-7; the match to TRBD1 covers 9 bases. CDR1 SGHTA and CDR2 FQGTGA come from the germline V gene. The V gene end was trimmed by 5 bases and the J gene end by 4 bases; junction bases not matched to a gene: 9. The CDR3 is 15 residues long. CDR3 sequence reads: CASSRGTGLRYEQYF. CDR3 in DNA: TGTGCCAGCAGCCGGGGGACAGGGTTACGATACGAGCAGTACTTC.

This clonotype was picked up many times. The chain carries TRBV5-1 and TRBJ2-5; 8 bases are shared with TRBD2. This CDR3 region has 12 residues. V lost 0 bases, J lost 9 bases, and 1 base stayed unmatched. Germline values: CDR1 SGHRS, CDR2 YFSETQ. CDR3: CASSLAAGAQYF. The CDR3 region has the DNA TGCGCCAGCAGCTTGGCAGCGGGGGCCCAGTACTTC.

This clonotype was observed at least ten times. The chain uses TRBV10-3 and TRBJ2-1, with 11 positions matching TRBD2. Germline V gene lookup returns CDR1 ENHRY and CDR2 SYGVKD. Trimming at V came to 6 bases and at J to 0 bases, leaving 7 bases not matched to a gene. The CDR3 consists of 17 residues. The CDR3 loop reads CAISSWGLADSYNEQFF. The CDR3 coding sequence is TGTGCCATCAGCTCATGGGGACTAGCGGACTCCTACAATGAGCAGTTCTTC.

This clonotype was seen a few times. The chain links TRBV20-1 to TRBJ2-5, with 8 positions matching TRBD2. Germline V CDR1 and CDR2: DFQATT, SNEGSKA (reference sequence). This CDR3 spans 13 amino acids. With V trimmed by 3 bases and J by 5 bases, 5 bases remained unmatched. CDR3 protein: CSARPRLAETQYF. The CDR3 DNA follows: TGCAGTGCTAGGCCCAGACTAGCGGAGACCCAGTACTTC.

This clonotype came up many times. Its ends do not fully match the called genes, so a read error is possible. This chain's CDR3 is CSAPRGTSRDTQYF. The CDR3 coding sequence is TGCAGTGCTCCTAGGGGAACTAGCAGAGATACGCAGTATTTT. V is TRBV20-1 and J is TRBJ2-3; perhaps TRBD2 as D (6 bases). This CDR3 has 14 residues. CDR1 is DFQATT and CDR2 is SNEGSKA in the germline V gene (reference sequence).

This clonotype has a handful of counts. J is TRBJ2-1 and V is TRBV28; a weak D match, TRBD2 (6 bases). This CDR3 contains 16 residues. Germline V gives CDR1 MDHEN, CDR2 SYDVKM. The V and J ends lost 6 bases and 0 bases respectively, with 15 bases between them. CDR3 bases: TGTGCCAGCAGAGCAGGGACTGTGAGCTCCTACAATGAGCAGTTCTTC. It codes for CASRAGTVSSYNEQFF.

This clonotype was recorded at least ten times. The chain is built from TRBV20-1 and TRBJ2-6; D uncertain. Germline assignment: CDR1 DFQATT and CDR2 SNEGSKA (reference sequence). The CDR3 sequence is 14 residues long. V lost 0 bases and J 0 bases, leaving 3 bases between the germline ends. CDR3 sequence reads: CSAREGSGANVLTF. The DNA of the CDR3 is TGCAGTGCTAGAGAGGGCTCTGGGGCCAACGTCCTGACTTTC.

V usage is TRBV4-2 and J usage is TRBJ2-3, with 10 bases fitting TRBD2. Germline V gene sequence: CDR1 LGHNA, CDR2 YNFKEQ. V dropped 4 bases and J dropped 0; count of bases not matched to a gene: 10. CDR3 length equals 18 residues. CDR3 bases: TGTGCCAGCAGCCCCGGGCTCAGCGGGAGGGCTAGCACAGATACGCAGTATTTT. Protein sequence: CASSPGLSGRASTDTQYF.

The chain employs TRBV6-2 or TRBV6-3 and TRBJ1-2; TRBD1 matches 8 bases. With V trimmed by 3 bases and J by 4 bases, 4 bases remained unmatched. Germline CDR1 MNHEY, CDR2 SVGEGT. The CDR3 is made up of 14 amino acids. The CDR3 DNA reads as TGTGCCAGCAGTTATTCCGGACAGGGCTATGGCTACACCTTC. Translated: CASSYSGQGYGYTF.

This clonotype has only a few counts. CDR3 in DNA: TGCAGCGTTGGAGAGGGACAGGGGTATGGCTACACCTTC. It codes for CSVGEGQGYGYTF. The V gene is TRBV29-1, the J gene TRBJ1-2, with 10 bases lining up with TRBD1. The CDR3 is made up of 13 amino acids. The germline V gene has CDR1 SQVTM and CDR2 ANQGSEA. V shed 4 bases, J shed 5 bases, and the junction held 4 bases outside the gene matches.

V usage is TRBV3-1 and J usage is TRBJ2-4; TRBD2 matches at 10 bases. The junction had 10 bases not matched to a gene; V was cut back by 0 bases and J by 2 bases. This CDR3 spans 19 amino acids. Germline CDR1 and CDR2: LGHDT and YNNKEL (reference sequence). CDR3 in amino acids: CASSQDETSGLVTKNIQYF. CDR3 nucleotides: TGTGCCAGCAGCCAAGATGAGACTAGCGGGTTAGTAACCAAAAACATTCAGTACTTC. The full variable domain, in which reference TRBV3-1 and TRBJ2-4 provide the parts outside the CDR3, is DTAVSQTPKYLVTQMGNDKSIKCEQNLGHDTMYWYKQDSKKFLKIMFSYNNKELIINETVPNRFSPKSPDKAHLNLHINSLELGDSAVYFCASSQDETSGLVTKNIQYFGAGTRLSVL.

J is TRBJ2-3 and V is TRBV6-5, with TRBD2 identical over 13 bases. CDR3 length equals 19 residues. The germline CDR1 and CDR2 sequences are MNHEY and SVGAGI. V shed 2 bases and J 1 base; nucleotides not matched to a gene: 9. CDR3: CASSYPLAGGPVGTDTQYF. The CDR3 DNA reads TGTGCCAGCAGTTACCCACTAGCGGGAGGGCCCGTCGGCACAGATACGCAGTATTTT.

This clonotype was recorded a few times. The J gene is TRBJ2-5, the V gene TRBV5-4; D is possibly TRBD2 (6 bases). The V gene lost 4 bases and the J gene lost 3 bases, with 13 bases spanning the gap. The CDR3 is 14 residues long. CDR1 and CDR2 (germline): SGHNT, YYREEE (reference sequence). CDR3 bases: TGTGCCAGCAGCGGGGCCTGGGAGGAAGAGACCCAGTACTTC. Translated, it gives CASSGAWEEETQYF.